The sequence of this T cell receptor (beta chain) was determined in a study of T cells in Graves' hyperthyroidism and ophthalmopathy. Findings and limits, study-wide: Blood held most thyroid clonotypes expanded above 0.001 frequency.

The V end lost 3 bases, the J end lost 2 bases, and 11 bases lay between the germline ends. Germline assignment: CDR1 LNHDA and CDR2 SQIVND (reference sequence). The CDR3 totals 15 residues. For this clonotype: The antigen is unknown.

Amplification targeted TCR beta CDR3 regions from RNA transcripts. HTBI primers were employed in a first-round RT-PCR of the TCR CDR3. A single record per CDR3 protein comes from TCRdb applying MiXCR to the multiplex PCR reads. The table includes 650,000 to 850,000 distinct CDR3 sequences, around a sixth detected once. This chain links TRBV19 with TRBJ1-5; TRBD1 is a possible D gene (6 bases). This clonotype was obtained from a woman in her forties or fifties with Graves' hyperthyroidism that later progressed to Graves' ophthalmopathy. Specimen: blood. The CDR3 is CASSISNRGNQPQHF. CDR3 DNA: TGTGCCAGTAGTATTAGTAACAGGGGCAATCAGCCCCAGCATTTT.